The 11 T cell receptor beta chains presented below share a single source sample, sequenced in a study of shared clonotypes between healthy human individuals. Only in-frame clones appear in the TCRdb table, and some are missing; sequencing was by immunoSEQ multiplex PCR. Counted here are roughly 2.1 million clones, just over 90% occurring once; the ten biggest clones make up more than 1.5%. Cells designated naive CD8 were CD45RO-negative and were positively selected for CCR7, with terminally differentiated effector memory CD45RA+ cells excluded. Input material: naive CD8+ T cells from PBMCs. All receptors derive from a man between 18 and 29 years old in good health. Some clones in this sample may be carry-over from other donors' samples.

V and J are TRBV6-6 and TRBJ2-5, with TRBD2 as a possible D gene (5 bases). V lost 2 bases and J lost 5, with 18 bases in between. The CDR3 sequence is 16 residues long. The V gene's germline CDR1 is MNHNY and CDR2 SVGAGI (reference sequence). CDR3 sequence reads: CASSYRDYGPQETQYF. CDR3 DNA: TGTGCCAGCAGTTACCGAGACTATGGCCCTCAGGAGACCCAGTACTTC.

V gene TRBV7-8 combines with J gene TRBJ2-1; 10 bases are shared with TRBD1. Germline V CDR1 and CDR2: SGHVS, FQNEAQ. V shed 5 bases and J 5 bases; nucleotides not matched to a gene: 9. The CDR3 is 16 amino acids. The CDR3 region has the DNA TGTGCCAGCAGCACACCGGGACAGGGGCGCCACAATGAGCAGTTCTTC. Residues: CASSTPGQGRHNEQFF.

This chain joins TRBV7-9 and TRBJ2-7; TRBD1 is a possible D gene (5 bases). CDR1 SEHNR and CDR2 FQNEAQ come from the germline V gene (reference sequence). V lost 3 bases to trimming and J lost 2 bases, with 17 bases between them. The CDR3 contains 16 residues. CDR3 sequence reads: CASSFSGIGATYEQYF. CDR3 sequence (DNA): TGTGCCAGCAGCTTTAGTGGCATTGGGGCTACCTACGAGCAGTACTTC.

The V call is TRBV5-1, the J call TRBJ2-1, with 13 bases aligning to TRBD2. The V gene's germline CDR1 is SGHRS and CDR2 YFSETQ. J was trimmed by 8 bases and V by 0 bases; bases with no gene match: 8. The CDR3 is made up of 17 amino acids. The CDR3 sequence: CASSLEGLAGSSDEQFF. The CDR3, as DNA: TGCGCCAGCAGCTTGGAGGGACTAGCGGGATCTAGCGATGAGCAGTTCTTC.

The chain links TRBV5-6 to TRBJ2-7; D may be TRBD1 or TRBD2 (6 bases each). The V end lost 0 bases, the J end lost 3 bases, and 10 bases lay between the germline ends. CDR3 length equals 14 residues. Germline lookup yields CDR1 SGHDT and CDR2 YYEEEE. The CDR3 DNA follows: TGTGCCAGCAGCTTGGGACAGGACTACTACGAGCAGTACTTC. As protein: CASSLGQDYYEQYF.

The chain is built from TRBV9 and TRBJ2-3; D gene ambiguous. Trimming shortened V by 0 bases and J by 2 bases, and 13 bases separated the two germline ends. This CDR3 region has 16 residues. Germline values: CDR1 SGDLS, CDR2 YYNGEE. The CDR3 sequence is CASSVGRGEITDTQYF. The CDR3 nucleotides are TGTGCCAGCAGCGTAGGACGCGGAGAGATCACAGATACGCAGTATTTT. The full variable domain, its missing parts supplied by reference TRBV9 and TRBJ2-3, is DSGVTQTPKHLITATGQRVTLRCSPRSGDLSVYWYQQSLDQGLQFLIQYYNGEERAKGNILERFSAQQFPDLHSELNLSSLELGDSALYFCASSVGRGEITDTQYFGPGTRLTVL.

The gene calls are TRBV9 and TRBJ1-1, with 9 bases aligning to TRBD1. CDR1 SGDLS and CDR2 YYNGEE come from the germline V gene. The V gene end was trimmed by 3 bases and the J gene end by 0 bases; junction bases not matched to a gene: 6. The CDR3 consists of 16 residues. The CDR3 sequence is CASSAAGTGMNTEAFF. The CDR3 DNA sequence: TGTGCCAGCAGCGCTGCCGGGACAGGGATGAACACTGAAGCTTTCTTT.

The CDR3 bases are TGCGCCAGCAGCCCCGAACGAGACCTGAGCTCCTACGAGCAGTACTTC. As protein: CASSPERDLSSYEQYF. The genes are TRBV5-1 and TRBJ2-7; unclear D gene. Looked up from germline, CDR1 is SGHRS and CDR2 is YFSETQ. This CDR3 spans 16 amino acids. Trimming took off 4 bases at V and 0 bases at J, with 17 bases between the two ends.

The chain uses TRBV29-1 and TRBJ1-4, with TRBD1 identical over 12 bases. Germline CDR1 reads SQVTM; CDR2 reads ANQGSEA. J lost 2 bases, V lost 4 bases, and 8 bases had no gene match. The CDR3 has 17 residues. The CDR3 loop is CSVVTGQGAGTNEKLFF. The CDR3 DNA sequence: TGCAGCGTTGTGACGGGACAGGGGGCAGGGACTAATGAAAAACTGTTTTTT.

This clone showed up just a few times. The CDR3 protein is CASSTRQGDTEAFF. The CDR3 DNA reads TGTGCCAGCAGCACGAGACAGGGGGACACTGAAGCTTTCTTT. J is TRBJ1-1 and V is TRBV7-9; 9 bases match TRBD1. CDR3 size: 14 residues. Germline CDR1 SEHNR, CDR2 FQNEAQ (reference sequence). The V segment lost 5 bases and the J segment 3 bases; nucleotides outside the gene matches: 4.

The chain joins TRBV10-3 to TRBJ1-3; D might be TRBD1 (5 bases). Germline-derived CDR1 and CDR2 are ENHRY and SYGVKD. There are 15 residues in the CDR3. The V end was cut by 4 bases, the J end by 3 bases, with 13 bases between. The DNA of the CDR3 is TGTGCCATCAGTGCGTCGGGGGTCGGTGGAAACACCATATATTTT. This gives the protein CAISASGVGGNTIYF.